These 23 T cell receptor beta chains originate from one sample sequenced in a study of CD8 T cells in ankylosing spondylitis. MiXCR was run by TCRdb on the 5' RACE reads, yielding one entry per CDR3 protein. The data contain about 130,000 distinct CDR3 sequences, approximately 14% of them seen just once; the ten biggest clones take up 3%. The sequenced sample was blood, either unsorted or a sorted T cell fraction (not recorded which). The receptors were sampled from a female donor with ankylosing spondylitis or in good health (not recorded which).

This clonotype was counted at least ten times. The chain has TRBV10-3 and TRBJ2-5; no clear D gene. Germline CDR1 and CDR2: ENHRY and SYGVKD. V dropped 8 bases and J dropped 1 base, with 8 bases sitting between them. This CDR3 comprises 12 residues. CDR3 amino acids: CAISPSQETQYF. The CDR3 coding sequence is TGTGCCATCTCTCCCTCCCAAGAGACCCAGTACTTC.

This clonotype has ten or more counts. This chain links TRBV12-3 or TRBV12-4 with TRBJ2-2; the match to TRBD1 covers 9 bases. With 6 bases clipped from V and 6 bases from J, the junction kept 8 bases outside the gene matches. This CDR3 contains 15 residues. For the CDR3, the DNA is TGTGCCAGCAGCAAAGACAGGGGGTCCGCCGGGGAGCTGTTTTTT. Protein sequence: CASSKDRGSAGELFF.

V usage is TRBV6-6 and J usage is TRBJ1-2, with TRBD1 identical over 8 bases. The CDR3 sequence is 15 residues long. V lost 5 bases to trimming and J lost 3 bases; unmatched junction nucleotides: 8. The germline gives CDR1 MNHNY, CDR2 SVGAGI (reference sequence). The CDR3, as DNA: TGTGCCAGCAGTGACCGGGACAGGCCGTACTATGGCTACACCTTC. It is translated as CASSDRDRPYYGYTF.

This clonotype was detected only a few times. The CDR3 nucleotides are TGCAGTGCTAGCTCCGGACTAGTCCCTTCACGGGAGCAGTACTTC. It is translated as CSASSGLVPSREQYF. The chain combines TRBV20-1 with TRBJ2-7; TRBD2 matches at 7 bases. The length of the CDR3 is 15 residues. V gave up 3 bases and J gave up 7 bases; unmatched junction bases: 15. Germline CDR1 DFQATT, CDR2 SNEGSKA (reference sequence).

The chain has TRBV7-2 and TRBJ1-2, with 8 positions matching TRBD1. Germline CDR1 and CDR2: SGHTA and FQGNSA. Trimming took 5 bases from V and 8 from J; bases not matched to a gene: 10. This CDR3 contains 14 residues. The CDR3 loop is CASSIYQGAVGYTF. CDR3 nucleotides: TGTGCCAGCAGCATTTACCAGGGGGCAGTGGGCTACACCTTC.

CDR3 sequence reads: CASSLDSGGAPNEQFF. In DNA, the CDR3 is TGTGCCAGCAGCTTAGACAGCGGGGGGGCGCCCAATGAGCAGTTCTTC. This rearrangement joins TRBV7-8 to TRBJ2-1; 10 nucleotides align to TRBD2. Trimming at V came to 1 base and at J to 6 bases, leaving 6 bases not matched to a gene. There are 16 residues in the CDR3. Per the germline V gene, CDR1 is SGHVS and CDR2 is FQNEAQ. The full variable domain, with the rest looked up from reference TRBV7-8 and TRBJ2-1, is GAGVSQSPRYKVAKRGQDVALRCDPISGHVSLFWYQQALGQGPEFLTYFQNEAQLDKSGLPSDRFFAERPEGSVSTLKIQRTQQEDSAVYLCASSLDSGGAPNEQFFGPGTRLTVL.

Comments on this clonotype: Possible read error: a much larger clone is one base away. The chain carries TRBV12-3 or TRBV12-4 and TRBJ1-4; D is uncertain. This CDR3 region has 13 residues. The CDR3 nucleotides read TGTGCCGGCAGTTTAAGCGCAAATGAAAAACTGTTTTTT. This sequence encodes CAGSLSANEKLFF.

There are many counts of this clonotype. This rearrangement joins TRBV18 to TRBJ2-1, with D uncertain. Germline-derived CDR1 and CDR2 are KGHSH and LQKENI. The CDR3 contains 13 residues. Trimming took 3 bases from V and 5 from J, leaving 8 bases between them. The CDR3 here is CASSPIPDNEQFF. CDR3 coding DNA: TGTGCCAGCTCACCTATTCCCGACAATGAGCAGTTCTTC.

This clonotype has only a few counts. This sequence joins TRBV6-6 and TRBJ2-3; D call uncertain. The germline V and J ends were trimmed by 2 bases and 1 base, with 4 bases remaining between them. This CDR3 contains 13 residues. Germline V lookup: CDR1 MNHNY, CDR2 SVGAGI (reference sequence). Here the CDR3 reads CASSYERTDTQYF. The CDR3, as DNA: TGTGCCAGCAGTTACGAACGCACAGATACGCAGTATTTT.

The V call is TRBV7-2, the J call TRBJ2-7; D unclear. V shed 5 bases and J shed 3 bases, with 5 bases lying between them. From germline, CDR1 is SGHTA and CDR2 FQGNSA. The CDR3 length is 11 residues. CDR3 in amino acids: CASSTNYEQYF. Written as DNA, the CDR3 is TGTGCCAGCAGCACAAACTACGAGCAGTACTTC.

Written as DNA, the CDR3 is TGTGCCAGCAATCGACAGGGTGGCAATGAGCAGTTCTTC. It specifies CASNRQGGNEQFF. The chain has TRBV12-3 or TRBV12-4 and TRBJ2-1; 7 nucleotides agree with TRBD1. V lost 7 bases to trimming and J lost 6 bases; unmatched junction nucleotides: 6. CDR3 length: 13 residues.

This sequence joins TRBV20-1 and TRBJ2-5; 9 bases match TRBD2. The V gene's germline CDR1 is DFQATT and CDR2 SNEGSKA (reference sequence). V dropped 3 bases and J dropped 3; count of bases not matched to a gene: 8. CDR3 size: 15 residues. CDR3 DNA: TGCAGTGCTAGGGCCAGCGGGAGGAAGGAAGAGACCCAGTACTTC. As protein: CSARASGRKEETQYF.

The rearrangement links TRBV13 to TRBJ2-6; the D is unclear. V gave up 5 bases and J gave up 1 base, with 6 bases separating them. Germline V gives CDR1 PRHDT, CDR2 FYEKMQ (reference sequence). The CDR3 length is 14 residues. The chain's CDR3 is CASSPASGANVLTF. CDR3 in DNA: TGTGCCAGCAGCCCAGCGTCTGGGGCCAACGTCCTGACTTTC.

This clonotype has only a few counts. The chain employs TRBV7-2 and TRBJ1-6; D is possibly TRBD1 (6 bases). Trimming shortened V by 5 bases and J by 5 bases, and 13 bases separated the two germline ends. The length of the CDR3 is 15 residues. Germline V gives CDR1 SGHTA, CDR2 FQGNSA. CDR3 nucleotides: TGTGCCAGCAGCCCCCGAGGACAGAATAATTCACCCCTCCACTTT. Residues: CASSPRGQNNSPLHF.

Many counts were recorded for this clonotype. This chain connects TRBV7-8 to TRBJ1-1, with no clear D. V gave up 1 base and J gave up 5 bases, with 8 bases separating them. The CDR3 totals 13 residues. Germline V CDR1 and CDR2: SGHVS, FQNEAQ. CDR3 bases: TGTGCCAGCAGCTTAGGTTTGGGTACTGAAGCTTTCTTT. Its protein product is CASSLGLGTEAFF. The variable domain in full, completed from reference TRBV7-8 and TRBJ1-1, reads GAGVSQSPRYKVAKRGQDVALRCDPISGHVSLFWYQQALGQGPEFLTYFQNEAQLDKSGLPSDRFFAERPEGSVSTLKIQRTQQEDSAVYLCASSLGLGTEAFFGQGTRLTVV.

This clonotype occurred once. A single base separates this from a much larger clone, so it may be a read error. The chain has TRBV12-3 or TRBV12-4 and TRBJ1-6; D is possibly TRBD1 (6 bases). The CDR3 is 12 residues long. The CDR3 DNA follows: TGTGCCGGCAGCCACAGGGATTCACCCCTCCACTTT. Its protein is CAGSHRDSPLHF.

Details on this clonotype: Just one base apart from a much larger clone, this may be a read error. The rearrangement joins TRBV7-9 to TRBJ2-1, with a weak D call TRBD2 (5 bases). CDR3 length: 15 residues. Trimming removed 5 bases at V and 6 bases at J, with 17 bases between. Germline CDR1 reads SEHNR; CDR2 reads FQNEAQ (reference sequence). The CDR3: CASSATTGSSNEQFF. The CDR3 DNA reads as TGTGCCAGCAGCGCTACCACGGGGAGTAGCAATGAGCAGTTCTTC.

On this clonotype: An end of the junction differs from the germline gene, which may be a read error. V usage is TRBV27 and J usage is TRBJ2-2; TRBD2 might be the D (5 bases). CDR1 is MNHEY, CDR2 SMNVEV, per germline (reference sequence). The CDR3 extends over 14 amino acids. CDR3 DNA sequence: TGTGCCACCAGTTTTTCGGGATTGGACGGGGAGCTGTTTTTT. This sequence encodes CATSFSGLDGELFF.

This clonotype was found a few times. The chain is built from TRBV20-1 and TRBJ2-1; TRBD1 matches at 7 bases. With 0 bases clipped from V and 6 bases from J, the junction kept 8 bases outside the gene matches. Germline CDR1 reads DFQATT; CDR2 reads SNEGSKA (reference sequence). The CDR3 extends over 15 amino acids. CDR3 region: CSARDLTGAVNEQFF. In DNA, the CDR3 is TGCAGTGCTAGAGATCTCACAGGGGCGGTCAATGAGCAGTTCTTC.

This clonotype was picked up a small number of times. For the CDR3, the DNA is TGTGCCAGCAGCAGCCTCGGGGCGGCCAAAAACATTCAGTACTTC. Its protein product is CASSSLGAAKNIQYF. J is TRBJ2-4 and V is TRBV27, with D perhaps TRBD1 or TRBD2 (5 bases each). Deletions cut 6 bases from V and 1 base from J, with 13 bases between. CDR3 length: 15 amino acids. Germline V gives CDR1 MNHEY, CDR2 SMNVEV (reference sequence).

This clonotype was seen a few times. V usage is TRBV5-1 and J usage is TRBJ2-7; no reliable D call. With 0 bases removed from V and 0 bases from J, the gap between germline ends came to 10 bases. The CDR3 runs 15 residues. CDR1 is SGHRS, CDR2 YFSETQ, per germline. As DNA, the CDR3 is TGCGCCAGCAGCTTGGTGGCAGTGAACTCCTACGAGCAGTACTTC. This translates into CASSLVAVNSYEQYF.

The chain has TRBV13 and TRBJ2-7, with D tentatively TRBD1 (6 bases). V was cut by 5 bases and J by 4 bases, with 18 bases left in between. Per the germline V gene, CDR1 is PRHDT and CDR2 is FYEKMQ (reference sequence). The CDR3 contains 15 residues. CDR3 sequence: CASSATGSHFYEQYF. Here the CDR3 DNA reads TGTGCCAGCAGCGCTACAGGGTCCCACTTTTACGAGCAGTACTTC.

This clonotype has more than one count but fewer than ten. Here the CDR3 DNA reads TGTGCCATCAGTGGGTTGGGGGACGAGCAGTACTTC. Translation: CAISGLGDEQYF. The V gene is TRBV10-3, the J gene TRBJ2-7, with D tentatively TRBD1 or TRBD2 (5 bases each). Germline V gives CDR1 ENHRY, CDR2 SYGVKD. V lost 4 bases and J lost 5, with 9 bases in between. The CDR3 extends over 12 amino acids.